This T cell receptor (beta chain) came from a study of OX40 agonist ivuxolimab in advanced cancers. Background on the study: An agonistic human IgG2 monoclonal antibody against OX40 (CD134) was given. From 23 to 79 years was the age range, with a mean of about 54 years, and nearly 85% were male. Study-wide findings and caveats: Clonal expansion was seen in CD4+ and CD8+ blood T cells by week 6 at 0.1 to 3.0 mg/kg.

There are 14 residues in the CDR3. Trimming shortened V by 0 bases and J by 11 bases, and 19 bases separated the two germline ends. Germline assignment: CDR1 SQVTM and CDR2 ANQGSEA. Measured with immunoSEQ multiplex PCR; TCRdb has only the in-frame clones, and not every one. The sample carries about 19,000 clones, 79% recorded once. Autoimmune disease history or systemic immunosuppression meant exclusion. In the case of this clone: Its antigen is as yet unknown.

The chain couples TRBV29-1 to TRBJ1-2; D possibly corresponds to TRBD1 (5 bases). The sample consisted of CD4+ or CD8+ T cells sorted from blood, taken in a trial of the OX40 agonist ivuxolimab. The sequence came from an adult with an advanced solid tumor such as melanoma, head and neck, liver or kidney cancer. This CDR3 is CSVEDQVEGEGYTF. CDR3 DNA sequence: TGCAGCGTTGAAGATCAGGTCGAAGGGGAAGGTTACACCTTC.